The entry below gives a single T cell receptor beta chain sequence along with its context. Antigen: not known. Germline V CDR1 and CDR2: SGHTA, FQGNSA. J lost 4 bases, V lost 6 bases, and 11 bases had no gene match. The CDR3 has 16 residues. Assay: immunoSEQ multiplex PCR; the TCRdb copy retains only in-frame clones and omits some. The table shows 120,000 to 150,000 clones, with approximately 88% occurring only once. The data originate from a study of cytomegalovirus exposure and HLA in healthy donors. Study results and limitations: According to reports, the classifier identified cytomegalovirus status with high specificity and sensitivity. The study labeled 180 or so TCR beta chains cytomegalovirus-associated. Within the 130 or so validation repertoires, first-cohort TCR clusters tended to co-occur, according to a later analysis.

This chain connects TRBV7-2 to TRBJ1-2; 10 nucleotides match TRBD1. The specimen sequenced was PBMCs. The receptor was isolated from a man between 18 and 29 years old in good health and CMV-seropositive. The CDR3 protein is CASSSPGQGITYGYTF. The CDR3 region has the DNA TGTGCCAGCAGTTCTCCGGGACAGGGGATCACCTATGGCTACACCTTC. The full variable domain, rest sourced from reference TRBV7-2 and TRBJ1-2, is GAGVSQSPSNKVTEKGKDVELRCDPISGHTALYWYRQSLGQGLEFLIYFQGNSAPDKSGLPSDRFSAERTGGSVSTLTIQRTQQEDSAVYLCASSSPGQGITYGYTFGSGTRLTVV.